This is a list of T cell receptor beta chains from one sample in a study of T cell repertoires in cytomegalovirus infection. TCRdb re-called the reads through MiXCR, storing one row per CDR3 protein. The sample holds around 740,000 distinct CDR3 sequences, about a third seen once. Sequencing was performed on PBMCs. Source of these receptors: a human donor in good health (CMV status not recorded). Some clones in this sample may be carry-over from other donors' samples. CDR3s include the opening cysteine and the closing phenylalanine or tryptophan. A D gene is named only where the DNA matches it firmly. The size of a clone is reported for some rows only, either as once, few or many, or as a class for expanded clones.

>TRBJ1-5|TRBV20-1|TRBD1|few
CSAPPGTESNQPQHF
TGCAGTGCTCCTCCTGGGACAGAGAGCAATCAGCCCCAGCATTTT
>TRBJ2-1|TRBV9|-|-
CASSVKLVYNEQFF
TGTGCCAGCAGCGTTAAGTTAGTCTACAATGAGCAGTTCTTC
>TRBJ2-5|TRBV6-1|-|-
CASSSAETQYF
TGTGCCAGCAGTTCGGCTGAGACCCAGTACTTC
>TRBJ2-7|TRBV28|-|-
CASSFLVAFPYEQYF
TGTGCCAGCAGTTTCTTAGTTGCATTCCCCTACGAGCAGTACTTC
>TRBJ2-1|TRBV7-9|-|-
CASSLMTDNEQFF
TGTGCCAGCAGCTTAATGACAGACAATGAGCAGTTCTTC
>TRBJ1-1|TRBV12-3/TRBV12-4|-|many
CASSSAGDTEAFF
TGTGCCAGCAGTTCGGCAGGGGACACTGAAGCTTTCTTT
>TRBJ2-6|TRBV11-2|-|many
CASSFANGANVLTF
TGTGCCAGCAGCTTCGCTAATGGGGCCAACGTCCTGACTTTC
>TRBJ2-7|TRBV20-1|-|-
CSARQISYEQYF
TGCAGTGCCAGACAAATCAGCTACGAGCAGTACTTC
>TRBJ2-1|TRBV24-1|-|-
CATSDLQGDEQFF
TGTGCCACCAGTGATCTACAGGGAGATGAGCAGTTCTTC
>TRBJ2-1|TRBV7-7|-|once
CASSLALAENDEQFF
TGTGCTAGCAGCTTAGCCCTCGCAGAAAACGATGAGCAGTTCTTC
>TRBJ2-1|TRBV2|TRBD2|-
CASNGGGRLNEQFF
TGTGCCAGCAACGGCGGGGGGCGTCTCAATGAGCAGTTCTTC
>TRBJ2-7|TRBV12-3/TRBV12-4|TRBD2|-
CASSIAGRPYEQYF
TGTGCCAGCAGCATAGCGGGACGCCCCTACGAGCAGTACTTC
>TRBJ2-1|TRBV7-8|TRBD1|many
CASSLVFIGQGNEQFF
TGTGCCAGCAGCTTAGTGTTTATTGGACAGGGCAATGAGCAGTTCTTC
>TRBJ2-5|TRBV3-1|TRBD2|-
CASGTTSGRLETQYF
TGTGCCAGCGGCACGACTAGCGGGAGGTTGGAGACCCAGTACTTC
>TRBJ1-5|TRBV28|-|-
CASRRPSVSNQPQHF
TGTGCCAGCAGGAGGCCGTCGGTTAGCAATCAGCCCCAGCATTTT
>TRBJ2-5|TRBV7-2|TRBD2|many
CASSPRTSGQETQYF
TGTGCCAGCAGCCCCCGGACTAGCGGACAAGAGACCCAGTACTTC
>TRBJ2-5|TRBV7-8|TRBD2|many
CASSGRGLAGEVPETQYF
TGTGCCAGCAGCGGAAGGGGACTAGCGGGAGAGGTTCCAGAGACCCAGTACTTC
>TRBJ1-1|TRBV2|-|-
CASRVGGDTEAFF
TGTGCCAGCAGGGTCGGGGGGGACACTGAAGCTTTCTTT
>TRBJ2-3|TRBV28|TRBD1|many
CASSDRGNTDTQYF
TGTGCCAGCAGCGACAGGGGAAACACAGATACGCAGTATTTT
>TRBJ1-2|TRBV5-1|TRBD1|-
CASSDPGQTRYGYTF
TGCGCCAGCAGCGACCCGGGACAGACCCGCTATGGCTACACCTTC
>TRBJ2-1|TRBV4-1|TRBD2|-
CASSQEAGVGEQFF
TGCGCCAGCAGCCAAGAGGCGGGAGTCGGTGAGCAGTTCTTC
>TRBJ2-3|TRBV20-1|-|-
CSPVVSHTDTQYF
TGCAGTCCGGTTGTAAGCCACACAGATACGCAGTATTTT
>TRBJ1-6|TRBV20-1|TRBD1|-
CSAIRDSNSPLHF
TGCAGTGCCATCCGGGACAGTAATTCACCCCTCCACTTT
>TRBJ1-1|TRBV11-3|-|-
CASSLYGEDEAFF
TGTGCCAGCAGCTTGTACGGGGAAGATGAAGCTTTCTTT
>TRBJ1-1|TRBV7-9|-|-
CASSLEQGVKDTEAFF
TGTGCCAGCAGCTTAGAACAGGGTGTGAAGGACACTGAAGCTTTCTTT
>TRBJ1-4|TRBV5-5|TRBD1|-
CASSPFGQGGEKLFF
TGTGCCAGCAGCCCTTTTGGACAGGGCGGTGAAAAACTGTTTTTT
>TRBJ1-3|TRBV5-6|-|-
CASSLRWDTTNTIYF
TGTGCCAGCAGCTTGCGCTGGGATACTACAAACACCATATATTTT
>TRBJ1-4|TRBV19|-|few
CASSNRRTENEKLFF
TGTGCCAGTAGTAACCGACGGACAGAAAATGAAAAACTGTTTTTT
>TRBJ1-1|TRBV5-6|-|-
CASSLVVGGDTEAFF
TGTGCCAGCAGCTTGGTCGTCGGAGGGGACACTGAAGCTTTCTTT
>TRBJ2-2|TRBV7-2|-|few
CASSFWRTNTGELFF
TGTGCCAGCAGCTTTTGGCGTACGAACACCGGGGAGCTGTTTTTT
>TRBJ2-3|TRBV4-1|-|-
CASSQTFGDHLDTQYF
TGCGCCAGCAGCCAGACTTTTGGAGATCACTTAGATACGCAGTATTTT
>TRBJ2-5|TRBV7-8|TRBD1|many
CASSLLDRVKQTQYF
TGTGCCAGCAGCTTACTGGACAGGGTAAAGCAGACCCAGTACTTC
>TRBJ2-3|TRBV6-5|-|-
CASKSLRSTDTQYF
TGTGCCAGCAAGTCACTCCGGAGCACAGATACGCAGTATTTT
>TRBJ1-1|TRBV7-2|TRBD1|many
CASSKAGGQRGAFF
TGTGCCAGCAGCAAAGCCGGGGGACAGCGAGGTGCTTTCTTT
>TRBJ1-1|TRBV7-2|-|-
CASSLGYHSGTPIWDTEAFF
TGTGCCAGCAGCTTAGGCTACCATTCCGGGACACCTATTTGGGACACTGAAGCTTTCTTT
>TRBJ2-7|TRBV7-6|TRBD1|many
CASSLRGGGIYEQYF
TGTGCCAGCAGCTTAAGAGGGGGCGGCATCTACGAGCAGTACTTC
>TRBJ1-2|TRBV6-6|-|few
CASSYGEGYGYTF
TGTGCCAGCAGTTACGGTGAGGGGTATGGCTACACCTTC
>TRBJ2-3|TRBV7-2|-|many
CASSFGLDTQYF
TGTGCCAGCAGCTTCGGACTAGATACGCAGTATTTT